This T cell receptor beta chain was sequenced for a study of PD-L1 blockade in urothelial cancer. About the research overall: The researchers analyzed blood 3 weeks (second dose) and 6 weeks after treatment start. Study-wide points: More expansion of tumor-associated blood clones, seen at 3 weeks, marked durable-benefit patients.

The germline gives CDR1 SGHRS, CDR2 YFSETQ. Losses at the gene ends were 5 bases for V and 2 bases for J; bases not matched to a gene: 4. The CDR3 runs 15 residues. Time point of the sample: pretreatment peripheral blood. Sample numbers ranged from 1 to 8 per patient, encompassing pretreatment and on-treatment collections. Points on this clone: Its antigen is as yet unknown.

The table came from immunoSEQ multiplex PCR; TCRdb's copy has only in-frame clones and leaves some out. This table holds roughly 52,000 clones, around 84% found once. This clonotype originated in a man in his forties or fifties with urothelial cancer. The sequenced sample was PBMCs, obtained around atezolizumab (anti-PD-L1) treatment. The chain combines TRBV5-1 with TRBJ2-1; 10 nucleotides match TRBD2. CDR3 nucleotides: TGCGCCAGCAGGCCCCTAGCGGGAGCCTACAATGAGCAGTTCTTC. Its translation: CASRPLAGAYNEQFF.